A single TCR beta chain is shown here with its context. Its antigen is as yet unknown. The record originates from a study of Ad26.COV2.S vaccination and SARS-CoV-2 variants. Study-wide points: Placebo recipients showed lower spike-specific TCR breadth than vaccinees.

Specified treatment: roughly 20 received Ad26.COV2.S at low or high dose, single or two shots; about 5 received placebo; per-sample allocation not given. Samples came from day 63 after the first vaccine or placebo injection. Trimming left V 7 bases short and J 0 bases short, with 16 bases between. CDR1 and CDR2 (germline): SGHRS, YFSETQ. CDR3 length: 15 residues. Clones were read by immunoSEQ multiplex PCR, and TCRdb kept only the in-frame ones, dropping some. Of 350,000 to 500,000 clones listed, approximately 89% are singletons. The source material was peripheral blood, sampled in a trial of Ad26.COV2.S vaccine versus placebo. The origin of this receptor is a person between 18 and 65 years old who received the Ad26.COV2.S COVID-19 vaccine or a placebo. This chain connects TRBV5-1 to TRBJ1-2, with D unclear. The CDR3 DNA reads as TGCGCCAGCCGCCTAAGGACGGAAGCTAACTATGGCTACACCTTC. It codes for CASRLRTEANYGYTF.